These T cell receptor beta chains were read from a single sample in a study of CD4 T cells in relation to SARS-CoV-2 and coronaviruses. Sequencing used immunoSEQ multiplex PCR; TCRdb keeps in-frame clones, though not all of them. This table has about 21,000 clones, about 80% appearing once. Which antigens these TCRs recognize remains unknown. Sample: CD4+ T cells from PBMCs, cultured in vitro. All receptors derive from a human donor in good health. Both conserved end residues are part of each CDR3. The order of the fields is V gene, D gene, clone size, J gene, CDR3 DNA, CDR3 protein. A D gene is named only where the DNA matches it firmly. Rows may omit the clone size; those that give it use once, few, many or a size class.

TRBV5-1	TRBD1	-	TRBJ2-4	TGCGCCAGCAGCTTGGGGGGGACAGTACTAGCCAAAAACATTCAGTACTTC	CASSLGGTVLAKNIQYF
TRBV7-6	-	-	TRBJ2-2	TGTGCCAGCAGCTTAGTTGGCAGCTACACCGGGGAGCTGTTTTTT	CASSLVGSYTGELFF
TRBV18	TRBD1	-	TRBJ1-3	TGTGCCAGCTCACCAGGGGGACAGTACTCTGGAAACACCATATATTTT	CASSPGGQYSGNTIYF
TRBV29-1	TRBD1	-	TRBJ2-7	TGCAGCGTTAAGTACCCGGGACAGACCTACGAGCAGTACTTC	CSVKYPGQTYEQYF
TRBV19	-	-	TRBJ1-4	TGTGCCAGTAGTATCTTTGGAACAGCAACTAATGAAAAACTGTTTTTT	CASSIFGTATNEKLFF
TRBV15	TRBD1	-	TRBJ2-5	TGTGCCACCAGACGATGGGACAGGGTTGGAGGAGAGACCCAGTACTTC	CATRRWDRVGGETQYF
TRBV5-1	-	few	TRBJ1-1	TGCGCCAGCAGCTTGGCCGGGACACTGAACACTGAAGCTTTCTTT	CASSLAGTLNTEAFF
TRBV6-6	-	-	TRBJ2-4	TGTGCCAGCAGTGGGCTAGCTGAGAACATTCAGTACTTC	CASSGLAENIQYF
TRBV5-4	-	-	TRBJ2-5	TGTGCCAGCAACCTACCCGGGAAAGAGACCCAGTACTTC	CASNLPGKETQYF
TRBV19	-	-	TRBJ1-4	TGTGCCAGTAGTATAGGTGGGGGAATCGGCGAAAAACTGTTTTTT	CASSIGGGIGEKLFF
TRBV5-1	TRBD1	-	TRBJ2-5	TGCGCCAGCAGCTTAGGGACAGGGAGGGGAGAGACCCAGTACTTC	CASSLGTGRGETQYF
TRBV23-1	-	medium-sized	TRBJ2-7	TGCGCCAGCAGTCATAATACGCCTTTGGCCTACGAGCAGTACTTC	CASSHNTPLAYEQYF
TRBV18	-	-	TRBJ2-6	TGTGCCAGCTCACCACAACAGAAAACCTCTGGGGCCAACGTCCTGACTTTC	CASSPQQKTSGANVLTF
TRBV19	TRBD1	-	TRBJ1-6	TGTGCCAGTAGTTTGGACAGGGGGCAAAATTCACCCCTCCACTTT	CASSLDRGQNSPLHF
TRBV7-9	TRBD1	-	TRBJ2-7	TGTGCCAGCAGCTCCGAGGACAGGGGATCGGAGTACTTC	CASSSEDRGSEYF
TRBV18	-	few	TRBJ1-2	TGTGCCAGCTCACCGCAGGGAAGCGGTGGCTACACCTTC	CASSPQGSGGYTF
TRBV24-1	-	-	TRBJ2-1	TGTGCCACCAGTGATTTCGGTGGACTGTTGGAGCAGTTCTTC	CATSDFGGLLEQFF
TRBV27	TRBD2	few	TRBJ2-7	TGTGCCAGCAGTTCGCTAGCGGGATCCTACGAGCAGTACTTC	CASSSLAGSYEQYF
TRBV19	-	-	TRBJ2-4	TGTGCCAGTAGTAACCCTCCGGACCTAGCCAAAAACATTCAGTACTTC	CASSNPPDLAKNIQYF
TRBV20-1	-	-	TRBJ2-7	TGCAGTGCTAGTGCGAGCTCCTACGAGCAGTACTTC	CSASASSYEQYF
TRBV3-1/TRBV3-2	TRBD1	-	TRBJ1-3	TGTGCCACCCTTGGGACAGGCAGAAACACCATATATTTT	CATLGTGRNTIYF
TRBV6-2/TRBV6-3	-	-	TRBJ1-5	TGTGCCAGCAGTTACGACGTAGTCTATAGCAATCAGCCCCAGCATTTT	CASSYDVVYSNQPQHF
TRBV19	TRBD2	-	TRBJ2-2	TGTGCCAGTAGTATAGATGCGGGACTAGCAGCCACCGGGGAGCTGTTTTTT	CASSIDAGLAATGELFF
TRBV11-2	-	-	TRBJ2-1	TGTGCCAGCAGCGTACAGGGATGGCGGTCCTACAATGAGCAGTTCTTC	CASSVQGWRSYNEQFF
TRBV18	TRBD1	-	TRBJ1-2	TGTGCCAGCTCACCGGACAGGGAATATGGCTACACCTTC	CASSPDREYGYTF
TRBV6-4	-	-	TRBJ1-1	TGTGCCAGCAGTGACAGGGATAAGGGGACTGAAGCTTTCTTT	CASSDRDKGTEAFF
TRBV28	-	-	TRBJ1-3	TGTGCCAGCAGTACTCCAACCCTCCTCTCTGGAAACACCATATATTTT	CASSTPTLLSGNTIYF
TRBV5-1	-	-	TRBJ1-1	TGCGCCAGCTCCTTGGGCGGGGTCGGGACTGAAGCTTTCTTT	CASSLGGVGTEAFF
TRBV30	-	few	TRBJ1-3	TGTGCCTGGTTACAGGGTAGATCTGGAAACACCATATATTTT	CAWLQGRSGNTIYF
TRBV27	TRBD2	-	TRBJ2-7	TGTGCCAGCAGCCGGACTAGCGGGAGGGTTAAGCAGTACTTC	CASSRTSGRVKQYF
TRBV20-1	-	-	TRBJ2-1	TGCAGTGCTAGACTCTACAATGAGCAGTTCTTC	CSARLYNEQFF
TRBV11-2	TRBD1	-	TRBJ2-7	TGTGCCAGCAGCTTACTGACAGGGACCTCCTACGAGCAGTACTTC	CASSLLTGTSYEQYF
TRBV19	-	-	TRBJ2-1	TGTGCCAGTAGTCCACAGCTCAGCGGATTAGTCTTC	CASSPQLSGLVF
TRBV9	-	-	TRBJ2-2	TGTGCCAGCAGCAAGAGCTGGGGGAACACCGGGGAGCTGTTTTTT	CASSKSWGNTGELFF
TRBV19	-	-	TRBJ2-1	TGTGCCAGTAGTATTGAGGGGAACGGCTACAATGAGCAGTTCTTC	CASSIEGNGYNEQFF
TRBV7-2	-	large	TRBJ2-7	TGTGCCAGCAGCTTATCCGGGGGAAGCTCCTACGAGCAGTACTTC	CASSLSGGSSYEQYF
TRBV20-1	TRBD1	-	TRBJ2-3	TGCAGTGCTAGTTCAGTAGGGGGCTCGGGCACAGATACGCAGTATTTT	CSASSVGGSGTDTQYF
TRBV11-1	-	-	TRBJ1-2	TGTGCCAGCAGCTTAGCAGCTGTGGGAACGGGAAGCTATGGCTACACCTTC	CASSLAAVGTGSYGYTF
TRBV28	TRBD1	-	TRBJ2-7	TGTGCCAGCAAAATAGGGGGCGCAACCTACGAGCAGTACTTC	CASKIGGATYEQYF
TRBV19	TRBD1	-	TRBJ2-2	TGTGCCAGTAGTTCGACAGGGCAGCTAAACACCGGGGAGCTGTTTTTT	CASSSTGQLNTGELFF
TRBV12-1	-	few	TRBJ1-1	TGTGCCAGCAGCTTTGTGTGTCTTTGGGGGACTGAAGCTTTCTTT	CASSFVCLWGTEAFF
TRBV21-1	-	-	TRBJ2-3	TGTGCCAGCAGCAAAAGTAGAACTAGCGGGAGGTCTTGCACAGATACGCAGTATTTT	CASSKSRTSGRSCTDTQYF
TRBV6-1	TRBD2	few	TRBJ2-2	TGTGCCAGCAGTGATGGTAGCGGGGCCGGGGAGCTGTTTTTT	CASSDGSGAGELFF
TRBV5-4	-	once	TRBJ1-1	TGTGCCAGCAGGACGATGGTGGGAAGGAACACTGAAGCTTTCTTT	CASRTMVGRNTEAFF
TRBV6-1	-	-	TRBJ1-2	TGTGCCAGCAGTGAAGCGTCAGGCGCCAACTATGGCTACACCTTC	CASSEASGANYGYTF
TRBV4-2	-	-	TRBJ2-3	TGTGCCAGCAGCCAGACGACGACGGGGGACCAAAACACAGATACGCAGTATTTT	CASSQTTTGDQNTDTQYF
TRBV3-1/TRBV3-2	TRBD1	-	TRBJ1-1	TGTGCCAGCAGCAAAGGGACAGCTGAAGCTTTCTTT	CASSKGTAEAFF
TRBV18	-	-	TRBJ2-3	TGTGCCAGCTCACCCCTACAGGCTAGCACAGATACGCAGTATTTT	CASSPLQASTDTQYF
TRBV15	-	-	TRBJ2-2	TGTGCCACCAGCAACCCCAGGGGCATTGACACCGGGGAGCTGTTTTTT	CATSNPRGIDTGELFF
TRBV7-3	-	-	TRBJ2-1	TGTGCCAGCAGCTTAGTAGGGGCCGACTACAATGAGCAGTTCTTC	CASSLVGADYNEQFF
TRBV18	TRBD1	few	TRBJ2-1	TGTGCCAGCTCACCAACAGGGGAATCCTACAATGAGCAGTTCTTC	CASSPTGESYNEQFF
TRBV7-2	-	-	TRBJ2-5	TGTGCCAGCAGCTTAGTTATCTTGGAGACCCAGTACTTC	CASSLVILETQYF
TRBV5-4	TRBD2	-	TRBJ2-7	TGTGCCAGCAGTAACAGCGGGAGGGACGCCTACGAGCAGTACTTC	CASSNSGRDAYEQYF
TRBV19	TRBD1	-	TRBJ1-6	TGTGCCAGTAGTACCGGGACAGGGAATTCACCCCTCCACTTT	CASSTGTGNSPLHF
TRBV9	TRBD2	-	TRBJ2-1	TGTGCCAGCAGCGTAGCTTCCGATGGACTAGCGGGAAGGAATGAGCAGTTCTTC	CASSVASDGLAGRNEQFF
TRBV7-9	-	-	TRBJ2-1	TGTGCCAGCAGCTTCGGCCTCGGCTCCTACAATGAGCAGTTCTTC	CASSFGLGSYNEQFF
TRBV20-1	-	-	TRBJ2-7	TGCAGTGCTGGAGACACCTACGAGCAGTACTTC	CSAGDTYEQYF
TRBV14	-	-	TRBJ2-7	TGTGCCAGCAGCCAAGGACATGGCTACGAGCAGTACTTC	CASSQGHGYEQYF